This is a list of T cell receptor beta chains from one sample in a study of OX40 agonist ivuxolimab in advanced cancers. The assay was immunoSEQ multiplex PCR, and TCRdb's table has in-frame clones only and misses some. The sample yields approximately 58,000 clones, under 95% seen once. Here the sequenced sample was CD4+ or CD8+ T cells sorted from blood, taken in a trial of the OX40 agonist ivuxolimab. The receptors come from an adult with an advanced solid tumor such as melanoma, head and neck, liver or kidney cancer. The CDR3 runs from the conserved cysteine through the conserved F or W. The order of the fields is V gene, CDR3 length, J gene, clone size, D gene, CDR3 DNA, CDR3 protein. A D gene is named only where the DNA matches it firmly. Where a row states a size, it is once, few, many or the class of an expanded clone; other rows omit it.

v_call: TRBV10-3
cdr3_length: 13
j_call: TRBJ2-1
clone_size: -
d_call: -
cdr3_nt: TGTGCCATCAGGCCATCGGTCCCCAATGAGCAGTTCTTC
cdr3_aa: CAIRPSVPNEQFF

v_call: TRBV10-3
cdr3_length: 14
j_call: TRBJ1-1
clone_size: -
d_call: -
cdr3_nt: TGTGCCATCAGACTGGGACAAATGAACACTGAAGCTTTCTTT
cdr3_aa: CAIRLGQMNTEAFF

v_call: TRBV19
cdr3_length: 14
j_call: TRBJ1-2
clone_size: -
d_call: TRBD1
cdr3_nt: TGTGCCAGTACTCGAGGACAGGGGGGCTATGGCTACACCTTC
cdr3_aa: CASTRGQGGYGYTF

v_call: TRBV7-2
cdr3_length: 19
j_call: TRBJ1-5
clone_size: -
d_call: TRBD1
cdr3_nt: TGTGCCAGCAGCCCTGTTTCCGGGACAGTAACTACCCGGAATCAGCCCCAGCATTTT
cdr3_aa: CASSPVSGTVTTRNQPQHF

v_call: TRBV6-5
cdr3_length: 14
j_call: TRBJ2-7
clone_size: -
d_call: -
cdr3_nt: TGTGCCAGCAGTTACTCGCGCATTCCCTACGAGCAGTACTTC
cdr3_aa: CASSYSRIPYEQYF

v_call: TRBV5-1
cdr3_length: 16
j_call: TRBJ2-7
clone_size: -
d_call: TRBD1
cdr3_nt: TGCGCCAGCAGCTTGTCGGGACAGGGGGCTTATGACGAGCAGTACTTC
cdr3_aa: CASSLSGQGAYDEQYF

v_call: TRBV7-2
cdr3_length: 15
j_call: TRBJ2-2
clone_size: once
d_call: TRBD2
cdr3_nt: TGTGCCAGCAGCCGGGGGGGGATCCGCACCGGGGAGCTGTTTTTT
cdr3_aa: CASSRGGIRTGELFF

v_call: TRBV5-1
cdr3_length: 16
j_call: TRBJ2-1
clone_size: -
d_call: TRBD2
cdr3_nt: TGCGCCAGCAGCCCCAGAGGGACTAGCGGGTACAATGAGCAGTTCTTC
cdr3_aa: CASSPRGTSGYNEQFF

v_call: TRBV6-5
cdr3_length: 14
j_call: TRBJ2-6
clone_size: -
d_call: -
cdr3_nt: TGTGCCAGCAGTTACTCGGATGCCCTGGGCGTCCTGACTTTC
cdr3_aa: CASSYSDALGVLTF

v_call: TRBV7-9
cdr3_length: 12
j_call: TRBJ2-5
clone_size: -
d_call: -
cdr3_nt: TGTGCCAGCAGCCTTCGGAGAGAGACCCAGTACTTC
cdr3_aa: CASSLRRETQYF

v_call: TRBV27
cdr3_length: 16
j_call: TRBJ2-5
clone_size: -
d_call: TRBD1
cdr3_nt: TGTGCCAGCAGTGGACGGACAGGGGCAATCGGGGAGACCCAGTACTTC
cdr3_aa: CASSGRTGAIGETQYF

v_call: TRBV4-1
cdr3_length: 13
j_call: TRBJ1-4
clone_size: -
d_call: -
cdr3_nt: TGCGCCAGCAGCCAAGGACCCAATGAAAAACTGTTTTTT
cdr3_aa: CASSQGPNEKLFF

v_call: TRBV6-5
cdr3_length: 14
j_call: TRBJ2-1
clone_size: -
d_call: TRBD2
cdr3_nt: TGTGCCAGCAACCGACTAGCGGCCTACAATGAGCAGTTCTTC
cdr3_aa: CASNRLAAYNEQFF

v_call: TRBV19
cdr3_length: 12
j_call: TRBJ1-1
clone_size: -
d_call: -
cdr3_nt: TGTGCCAGACTTACCACCAACACTGAAGCTTTCTTT
cdr3_aa: CARLTTNTEAFF

v_call: TRBV6-5
cdr3_length: 15
j_call: TRBJ2-7
clone_size: -
d_call: -
cdr3_nt: TGTGCCAGCAGGGCCGGACATGGGGAAGTCTACGAGCAGTACTTC
cdr3_aa: CASRAGHGEVYEQYF

v_call: TRBV4-1
cdr3_length: 15
j_call: TRBJ2-2
clone_size: -
d_call: -
cdr3_nt: TGCGCCAGCAGGAAGGGCACAGGTAACACCGGGGAGCTGTTTTTT
cdr3_aa: CASRKGTGNTGELFF

v_call: TRBV18
cdr3_length: 14
j_call: TRBJ1-2
clone_size: few
d_call: -
cdr3_nt: TGTGCCAGCTCTATGGGGGGCGCCGACTATGGCTACACCTTC
cdr3_aa: CASSMGGADYGYTF

v_call: TRBV7-2
cdr3_length: 15
j_call: TRBJ2-7
clone_size: -
d_call: TRBD1
cdr3_nt: TGTGCCAGCAGCGCCGGGACAGGGGTCCCCTACGAGCAGTACTTC
cdr3_aa: CASSAGTGVPYEQYF

v_call: TRBV5-5
cdr3_length: 12
j_call: TRBJ2-5
clone_size: -
d_call: TRBD1
cdr3_nt: TGTGCCAGCCGGACAGGGTTGGAGACCCAGTACTTC
cdr3_aa: CASRTGLETQYF

v_call: TRBV28
cdr3_length: 14
j_call: TRBJ2-2
clone_size: -
d_call: -
cdr3_nt: TGTGCCAGCAGTTTATTGGCTAGGGCCGGGGAGCTGTTTTTT
cdr3_aa: CASSLLARAGELFF

v_call: TRBV10-3
cdr3_length: 12
j_call: TRBJ2-1
clone_size: -
d_call: -
cdr3_nt: TGTGCCACGGGGGAGACCTACAATGAGCAGTTCTTC
cdr3_aa: CATGETYNEQFF

v_call: TRBV7-2
cdr3_length: 14
j_call: TRBJ2-7
clone_size: -
d_call: -
cdr3_nt: TGTGCCAGCAGCTTAAGAAGGGACGGGTACGAGCAGTACTTC
cdr3_aa: CASSLRRDGYEQYF

v_call: TRBV7-2
cdr3_length: 13
j_call: TRBJ2-1
clone_size: once
d_call: -
cdr3_nt: TGTGCCAGCAGCCGAGATTTGGACAATGAGCAGTTCTTC
cdr3_aa: CASSRDLDNEQFF

v_call: TRBV19
cdr3_length: 15
j_call: TRBJ1-4
clone_size: -
d_call: -
cdr3_nt: TGTGCCAGTAGTCCGCAGGGGATGAGTAGTGAAAAACTGTTTTTT
cdr3_aa: CASSPQGMSSEKLFF

v_call: TRBV5-1
cdr3_length: 15
j_call: TRBJ2-3
clone_size: -
d_call: -
cdr3_nt: TGCGCCAGCAGACGGGGGCTGGATGACACAGATACGCAGTATTTT
cdr3_aa: CASRRGLDDTDTQYF

v_call: TRBV10-1
cdr3_length: 14
j_call: TRBJ1-4
clone_size: -
d_call: -
cdr3_nt: TGCGCCAGCAGTGCGGAGGGGCTGCGCGAAAAACTGTTTTTT
cdr3_aa: CASSAEGLREKLFF

v_call: TRBV9
cdr3_length: 15
j_call: TRBJ1-1
clone_size: few
d_call: -
cdr3_nt: TGTGCCAGCAGCGTAGCTTGGGGGATGGACACTGAAGCTTTCTTT
cdr3_aa: CASSVAWGMDTEAFF

v_call: TRBV7-6
cdr3_length: 15
j_call: TRBJ2-7
clone_size: -
d_call: TRBD2
cdr3_nt: TGTGCCAGCAGCATACTAGCGGGAGGGCCGTACGAGCAGTACTTC
cdr3_aa: CASSILAGGPYEQYF

v_call: TRBV7-8
cdr3_length: 16
j_call: TRBJ1-1
clone_size: -
d_call: -
cdr3_nt: TGTGCCAGCAGCTTAGTAGGGGGGCACGGGAACACTGAAGCTTTCTTT
cdr3_aa: CASSLVGGHGNTEAFF

v_call: TRBV25-1
cdr3_length: 13
j_call: TRBJ2-3
clone_size: -
d_call: TRBD2
cdr3_nt: TGTGCCAGCAGTTTCCGGGAGGGAGATACGCAGTATTTT
cdr3_aa: CASSFREGDTQYF

v_call: TRBV7-2
cdr3_length: 18
j_call: TRBJ2-3
clone_size: -
d_call: TRBD1
cdr3_nt: TGTGCCAGCAGCTTAAGGGGGACAGGGGCCTACCGCACAGATACGCAGTATTTT
cdr3_aa: CASSLRGTGAYRTDTQYF

v_call: TRBV28
cdr3_length: 10
j_call: TRBJ2-1
clone_size: -
d_call: -
cdr3_nt: TGTGCCAGCAGTTATAATGAGCAGTTCTTC
cdr3_aa: CASSYNEQFF

v_call: TRBV10-3
cdr3_length: 13
j_call: TRBJ1-6
clone_size: -
d_call: -
cdr3_nt: TGTGCCACTCGTTCGGAGGGTAGGTCACCCCTCCACTTT
cdr3_aa: CATRSEGRSPLHF

v_call: TRBV10-1
cdr3_length: 17
j_call: TRBJ2-7
clone_size: -
d_call: TRBD1
cdr3_nt: TGCGCCAGCAGTGAGTCGATTGGAAGGACAGGGCGCAACGAGCAGTACTTC
cdr3_aa: CASSESIGRTGRNEQYF

v_call: TRBV27
cdr3_length: 15
j_call: TRBJ1-5
clone_size: -
d_call: TRBD1
cdr3_nt: TGTGCCAGCAGTCTCTCCGGGACAGGGAATCAGCCCCAGCATTTT
cdr3_aa: CASSLSGTGNQPQHF

v_call: TRBV10-3
cdr3_length: 15
j_call: TRBJ2-1
clone_size: -
d_call: TRBD2
cdr3_nt: TGTGCCATCAGAGAAACTAGCGGGGCCTACAATGAGCAGTTCTTC
cdr3_aa: CAIRETSGAYNEQFF

v_call: TRBV5-1
cdr3_length: 16
j_call: TRBJ2-2
clone_size: -
d_call: TRBD1
cdr3_nt: TGCGCCAGCACCTCAACCGGGACAGCGAACACCGGGGAGCTGTTTTTT
cdr3_aa: CASTSTGTANTGELFF

v_call: TRBV14
cdr3_length: 14
j_call: TRBJ1-3
clone_size: -
d_call: -
cdr3_nt: TGTGCCAGCAGCCACAGGGTCTCTGGAAACACCATATATTTT
cdr3_aa: CASSHRVSGNTIYF

v_call: TRBV5-1
cdr3_length: 14
j_call: TRBJ1-5
clone_size: -
d_call: TRBD1
cdr3_nt: TGCGCCAGCAGCTTGGGGGACAGGGTAGATCCCCAGCATTTT
cdr3_aa: CASSLGDRVDPQHF

v_call: TRBV15
cdr3_length: 15
j_call: TRBJ1-5
clone_size: -
d_call: -
cdr3_nt: TGTGCCACCAGCAGAGCAGGGCGAAGGGATCAGCCCCAGCATTTT
cdr3_aa: CATSRAGRRDQPQHF

v_call: TRBV25-1
cdr3_length: 16
j_call: TRBJ2-5
clone_size: -
d_call: -
cdr3_nt: TGTGCCAGCAGTGAAGGTTCGCGGAATTACCAAGAGACCCAGTACTTC
cdr3_aa: CASSEGSRNYQETQYF

v_call: TRBV29-1
cdr3_length: 14
j_call: TRBJ2-3
clone_size: -
d_call: -
cdr3_nt: TGCAGCGTTGAAGGGAATAAGGGCACAGATACGCAGTATTTT
cdr3_aa: CSVEGNKGTDTQYF

v_call: TRBV27
cdr3_length: 14
j_call: TRBJ1-1
clone_size: -
d_call: TRBD1
cdr3_nt: TGTGCCAGCAGTTTTACAGGGGTCTTGGGTGAAGCTTTCTTT
cdr3_aa: CASSFTGVLGEAFF

v_call: TRBV18
cdr3_length: 15
j_call: TRBJ2-5
clone_size: -
d_call: TRBD1
cdr3_nt: TGTGCCAGCTCACCAACAGGACAGGGCGGGGAGACCCAGTACTTC
cdr3_aa: CASSPTGQGGETQYF

v_call: TRBV5-1
cdr3_length: 15
j_call: TRBJ1-2
clone_size: once
d_call: -
cdr3_nt: TGCGCCAGCAGCCTGGGGCTGGGATCAAACTATGGCTACACCTTC
cdr3_aa: CASSLGLGSNYGYTF

v_call: TRBV18
cdr3_length: 15
j_call: TRBJ2-5
clone_size: -
d_call: -
cdr3_nt: TGTGCCAGCTCACCACACATAGGGTACGGGGAGACCCAGTACTTC
cdr3_aa: CASSPHIGYGETQYF

v_call: TRBV25-1
cdr3_length: 14
j_call: TRBJ2-5
clone_size: -
d_call: -
cdr3_nt: TGTGCCAGCAGTGAGGGTTGGGCACTGGAGACCCAGTACTTC
cdr3_aa: CASSEGWALETQYF

v_call: TRBV18
cdr3_length: 14
j_call: TRBJ2-1
clone_size: -
d_call: -
cdr3_nt: TGTGCCAGCTCACCGGGCCAGAGTAGGAATGAGCAGTTCTTC
cdr3_aa: CASSPGQSRNEQFF

v_call: TRBV5-1
cdr3_length: 15
j_call: TRBJ2-7
clone_size: -
d_call: TRBD2
cdr3_nt: TGCGCCAGCAGCTTGCAGGGACTAGCGATGGACGAGCAGTACTTC
cdr3_aa: CASSLQGLAMDEQYF

v_call: TRBV27
cdr3_length: 15
j_call: TRBJ2-2
clone_size: -
d_call: -
cdr3_nt: TGTGCCAGCAGTTTAACGGGACGGACGGGCGGGGAGCTGTTTTTT
cdr3_aa: CASSLTGRTGGELFF

v_call: TRBV4-3
cdr3_length: 15
j_call: TRBJ2-3
clone_size: -
d_call: -
cdr3_nt: TGCGCCAGCAGCCAAATGCAGACTAGCACAGATACGCAGTATTTT
cdr3_aa: CASSQMQTSTDTQYF

v_call: TRBV5-8
cdr3_length: 16
j_call: TRBJ2-2
clone_size: -
d_call: -
cdr3_nt: TGTGCCAGCAGCCCTTTCTCAGGGTCGAACACCGGGGAGCTGTTTTTT
cdr3_aa: CASSPFSGSNTGELFF

v_call: TRBV4-1
cdr3_length: 13
j_call: TRBJ2-1
clone_size: -
d_call: -
cdr3_nt: TGCGCCAGCAGCCTGGGCCCCCGCAATGAGCAGTTCTTC
cdr3_aa: CASSLGPRNEQFF